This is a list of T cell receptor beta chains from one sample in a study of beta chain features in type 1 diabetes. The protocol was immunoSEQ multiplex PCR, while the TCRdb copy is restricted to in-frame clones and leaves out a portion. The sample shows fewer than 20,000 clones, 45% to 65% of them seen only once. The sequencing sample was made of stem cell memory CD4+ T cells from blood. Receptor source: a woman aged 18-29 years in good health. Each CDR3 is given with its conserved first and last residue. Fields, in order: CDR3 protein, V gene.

CDR3aa: CASSLTGLYGYTF
v_gene: TRBV7-9

CDR3aa: CAWSPLSKEGYTF
v_gene: TRBV30

CDR3aa: CASSLGQSSSGNTIYF
v_gene: TRBV5-1

CDR3aa: CASSLGQNSYEQYF
v_gene: TRBV11-2

CDR3aa: CSVESSGGGEQYF
v_gene: TRBV29-1

CDR3aa: CASSEARGTGQRQYF
v_gene: TRBV6-1

CDR3aa: CASSLLRTSGRGADTQYF
v_gene: TRBV7-2

CDR3aa: CASSLYGARTEAFF
v_gene: TRBV5-8

CDR3aa: CASSSTGSNEQFF
v_gene: TRBV5-1

CDR3aa: CASSSGGGGYNEQFF
v_gene: TRBV7-3

CDR3aa: CASSPDRTSYEQYF
v_gene: TRBV2

CDR3aa: CASRRTGQGARETQYF
v_gene: TRBV5-8

CDR3aa: CSVLGGGSYNEQFF
v_gene: TRBV29-1

CDR3aa: CAWKGIQGVNTEAFF
v_gene: TRBV30

CDR3aa: CASTRGGRGQETQYF
v_gene: TRBV5-4

CDR3aa: CASRKMLLSDTQYF
v_gene: TRBV11-2

CDR3aa: CASSQLRTDYTEAFF
v_gene: TRBV4-1

CDR3aa: CASSLVGGVSVVTEAFF
v_gene: TRBV5-1

CDR3aa: CSVFRDRGEGYGYTF
v_gene: TRBV29-1

CDR3aa: CASSQTNQGYTF
v_gene: TRBV7-9

CDR3aa: CASSLGEGYEQYF
v_gene: TRBV11-2

CDR3aa: CATSTGSDTEAFF
v_gene: TRBV6-1

CDR3aa: CASSSSGGYNEQFF
v_gene: TRBV7-2

CDR3aa: CASSLRRQKNTEAFF
v_gene: TRBV5-1

CDR3aa: CASSLQGALNYGYTF
v_gene: TRBV5-1

CDR3aa: CASSRQGGKQPQHF
v_gene: TRBV6-6

CDR3aa: CASSIFSGRAAKNIQYF
v_gene: TRBV19

CDR3aa: CASSLGGGSSGNTIYF
v_gene: TRBV11-3

CDR3aa: CAWRKWGQGNSYEQYF
v_gene: TRBV30

CDR3aa: CSASGLEQFF
v_gene: TRBV20-1

CDR3aa: CATSQTPGGLNTEAFF
v_gene: TRBV15

CDR3aa: CASSQKISVTGELFF
v_gene: TRBV16

CDR3aa: CASSGRDRLNEKLFF
v_gene: TRBV10-1

CDR3aa: CASSLEVAGGDTQYF
v_gene: TRBV5-1

CDR3aa: CASSLTAGGPTSTDTQYF
v_gene: TRBV5-1

CDR3aa: CASSPAPGVQPQHF
v_gene: TRBV28

CDR3aa: CASSYRTNYGYTF
v_gene: TRBV2

CDR3aa: CSVEPENEQFF
v_gene: TRBV29-1

CDR3aa: CAWSVQTLGQYF
v_gene: TRBV30

CDR3aa: CASNAGLNEKLFF
v_gene: TRBV19

CDR3aa: CASSLAGGRNTEAFF
v_gene: TRBV7-8